This passage covers 9 T cell receptor beta chains from one sample sequenced in a study of siplizumab effects on memory and regulatory T cells. Assay: immunoSEQ multiplex PCR; the TCRdb copy retains only in-frame clones and omits some. This repertoire shows around 100,000 clones, nearly 95% found once; its top ten account for roughly 0.29%. The sequenced sample was non-Treg CD4+ T cells sorted from blood. Source of these receptors: a human donor in good health.

The chain joins TRBV5-6 to TRBJ2-3; D ambiguous. The V gene lost 2 bases and the J gene lost 4 bases, with 17 bases spanning the gap. The CDR3 is made up of 16 amino acids. The germline V gene encodes CDR1 SGHDT and CDR2 YYEEEE. The CDR3 DNA follows: TGTGCCAGCAGCTTATTGCGGACCCGGACCCCAGATACGCAGTATTTT. As protein: CASSLLRTRTPDTQYF.

The rearrangement links TRBV7-3 to TRBJ1-1; TRBD1 might be the D (6 bases). The CDR3 is 14 residues long. Trimming left V 4 bases short and J 5 bases short, with 14 bases between. Germline V CDR1 and CDR2: SGHTA, FQGTGA. Here the CDR3 reads CASSSRGRGTEAFF. CDR3 sequence (DNA): TGTGCCAGCAGCTCTCGGGGGCGTGGTACTGAAGCTTTCTTT.

J is TRBJ2-7 and V is TRBV2; D unresolved. The V gene lost 6 bases and the J gene lost 9 bases, with 9 bases spanning the gap. The CDR3 is 10 residues long. Germline V gene sequence: CDR1 SNHLY, CDR2 FYNNEI. The CDR3, as DNA: TGTGCCAGCAGAGACACACGGCAGTACTTC. Translation gives CASRDTRQYF.

The V gene is TRBV5-1, the J gene TRBJ2-7; no clear D. The length of the CDR3 is 15 residues. V was clipped by 0 bases and J by 0 bases, with 10 bases between them. The germline V gene encodes CDR1 SGHRS and CDR2 YFSETQ. Here the CDR3 DNA reads TGCGCCAGCAGCTTGGGGGTGCCGGACTCCTACGAGCAGTACTTC. Amino acid sequence: CASSLGVPDSYEQYF.

The gene calls are TRBV7-2 and TRBJ2-7; 8 bases line up with TRBD1. CDR1 is SGHTA, CDR2 FQGNSA, per germline. The CDR3 is 13 residues long. J gave up 6 bases and V 4 bases, and 5 bases lay outside the gene matches. CDR3 sequence: CASSSTGVGEQYF. In nucleotides, the CDR3 is TGTGCCAGCAGCTCGACAGGGGTCGGCGAGCAGTACTTC.

The chain is built from TRBV7-9 and TRBJ2-1, with D perhaps matching TRBD2 (5 bases). Germline V gene sequence: CDR1 SEHNR, CDR2 FQNEAQ (reference sequence). V lost 1 base, J lost 10 bases, and 14 bases lay in between. The CDR3 is 14 amino acids. This CDR3 reads CASSLVLGVGEQFF. Here the CDR3 DNA reads TGTGCCAGCAGCTTAGTTCTCGGGGTCGGGGAGCAGTTCTTC.

The chain employs TRBV18 and TRBJ2-2; 9 positions agree with TRBD1. This CDR3 region has 18 residues. The germline CDR1 and CDR2 sequences are KGHSH and LQKENI. Trimming took 1 base from V and 4 from J; bases not matched to a gene: 10. CDR3 DNA sequence: TGTGCCAGCTCACCACTAACCGGGACAGGGATGAGCACCGGGGAGCTGTTTTTT. Protein: CASSPLTGTGMSTGELFF.

The CDR3 protein is CASSFKKGGNTEAFF. CDR3 DNA: TGTGCCAGCAGCTTTAAAAAAGGGGGGAACACTGAAGCTTTCTTT. This chain joins TRBV7-2 and TRBJ1-1; tentatively, D is TRBD1 (6 bases). Germline loops: CDR1 SGHTA, CDR2 FQGNSA. The CDR3 contains 15 residues. The V gene lost 3 bases and the J gene lost 1 base, with 12 bases spanning the gap.

This chain uses TRBV2 with TRBJ2-1, with D unclear. Trimming took 3 bases from V and 2 from J, leaving 8 bases between them. The germline V gene has CDR1 SNHLY and CDR2 FYNNEI. CDR3 size: 14 residues. The CDR3 region is CASSDRRTYNEQFF. CDR3 nucleotides: TGTGCCAGCAGTGATCGCAGGACCTACAATGAGCAGTTCTTC.